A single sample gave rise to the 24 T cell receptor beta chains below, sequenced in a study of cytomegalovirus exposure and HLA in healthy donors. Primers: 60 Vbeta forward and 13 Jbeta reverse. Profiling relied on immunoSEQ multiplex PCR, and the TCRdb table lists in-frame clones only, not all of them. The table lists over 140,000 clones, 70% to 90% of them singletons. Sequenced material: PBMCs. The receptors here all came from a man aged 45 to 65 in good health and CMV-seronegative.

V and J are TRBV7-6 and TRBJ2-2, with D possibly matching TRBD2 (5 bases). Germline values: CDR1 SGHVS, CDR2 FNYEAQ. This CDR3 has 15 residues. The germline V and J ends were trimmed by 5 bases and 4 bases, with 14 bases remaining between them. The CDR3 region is CASSLEREPTGELFF. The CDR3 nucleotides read TGTGCCAGCAGCCTGGAGAGGGAGCCCACCGGGGAGCTGTTTTTT.

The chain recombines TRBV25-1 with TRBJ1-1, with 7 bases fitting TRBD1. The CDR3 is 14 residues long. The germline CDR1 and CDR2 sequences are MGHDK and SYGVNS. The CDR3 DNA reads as TGTGCGGTCAAGGGGGCCGGTATGAACACTGAAGCTTTCTTT. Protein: CAVKGAGMNTEAFF.

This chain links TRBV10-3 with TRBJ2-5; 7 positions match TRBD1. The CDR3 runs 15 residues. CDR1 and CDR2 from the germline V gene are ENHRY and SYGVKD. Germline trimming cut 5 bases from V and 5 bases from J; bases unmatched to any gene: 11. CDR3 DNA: TGTGCCATCAGTTCAGGACAGGTCCCGTACGAGACCCAGTACTTC. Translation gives CAISSGQVPYETQYF.

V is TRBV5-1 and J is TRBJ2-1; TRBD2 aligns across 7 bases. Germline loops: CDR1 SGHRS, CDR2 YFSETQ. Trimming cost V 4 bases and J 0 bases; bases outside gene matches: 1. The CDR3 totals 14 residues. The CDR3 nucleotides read TGCGCCAGCAGCCCGGGAGGCTCCTACAATGAGCAGTTCTTC. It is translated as CASSPGGSYNEQFF.

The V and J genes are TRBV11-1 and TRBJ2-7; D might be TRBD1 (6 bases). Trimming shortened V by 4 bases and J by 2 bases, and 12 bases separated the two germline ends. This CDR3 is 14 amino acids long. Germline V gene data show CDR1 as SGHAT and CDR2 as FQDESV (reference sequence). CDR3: CASSSLGGAYEQYF. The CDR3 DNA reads TGTGCCAGCAGCTCCCTAGGGGGAGCCTACGAGCAGTACTTC.

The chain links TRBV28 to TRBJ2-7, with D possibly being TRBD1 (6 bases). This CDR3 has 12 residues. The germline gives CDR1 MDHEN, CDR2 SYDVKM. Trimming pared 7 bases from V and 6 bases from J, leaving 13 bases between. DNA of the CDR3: TGTGCCAGCACTCACAGGGCGTCCGAGCAGTACTTC. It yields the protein CASTHRASEQYF.

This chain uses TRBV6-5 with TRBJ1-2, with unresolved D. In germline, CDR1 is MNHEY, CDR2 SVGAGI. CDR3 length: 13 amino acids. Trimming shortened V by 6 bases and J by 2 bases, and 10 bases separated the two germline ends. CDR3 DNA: TGTGCCAGCAGGGAAAAGCGGAACTATGGCTACACCTTC. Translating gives CASREKRNYGYTF.

The CDR3 spells CASSPQTTMNTGELFF. The CDR3 DNA sequence: TGTGCCAGCAGTCCCCAGACAACCATGAACACCGGGGAGCTGTTTTTT. The V and J genes are TRBV2 and TRBJ2-2, with D uncertain. Trimming shortened V by 5 bases and J by 1 base, and 14 bases separated the two germline ends. This CDR3 comprises 16 residues. The germline V gene has CDR1 SNHLY and CDR2 FYNNEI.

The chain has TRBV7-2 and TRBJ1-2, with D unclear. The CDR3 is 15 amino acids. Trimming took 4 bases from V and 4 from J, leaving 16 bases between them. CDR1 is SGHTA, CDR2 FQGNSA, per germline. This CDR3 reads CASSSHTARPYGYTF. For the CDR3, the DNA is TGTGCCAGCAGCTCTCACACAGCCCGTCCCTATGGCTACACCTTC.

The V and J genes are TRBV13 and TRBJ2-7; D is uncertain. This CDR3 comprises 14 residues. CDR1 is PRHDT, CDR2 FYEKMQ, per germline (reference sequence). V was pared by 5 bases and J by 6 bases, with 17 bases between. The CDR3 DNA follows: TGTGCCAGCAGCCCACCCCTAAGGTGGAGCGAGCAGTACTTC. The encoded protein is CASSPPLRWSEQYF.

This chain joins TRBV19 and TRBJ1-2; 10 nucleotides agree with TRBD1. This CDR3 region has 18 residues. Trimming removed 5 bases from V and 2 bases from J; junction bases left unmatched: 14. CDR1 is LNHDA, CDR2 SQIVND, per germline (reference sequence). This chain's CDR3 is CASSAPGQGRPYNYGYTF. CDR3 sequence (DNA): TGTGCCAGTAGTGCGCCGGGACAGGGGAGACCCTACAACTATGGCTACACCTTC.

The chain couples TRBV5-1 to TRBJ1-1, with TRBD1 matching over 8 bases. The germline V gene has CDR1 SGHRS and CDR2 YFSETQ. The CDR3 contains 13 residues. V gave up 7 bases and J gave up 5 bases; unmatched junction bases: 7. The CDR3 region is CASHPQGGTEAFF. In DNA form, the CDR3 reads TGCGCCAGCCACCCACAGGGGGGTACTGAAGCTTTCTTT.

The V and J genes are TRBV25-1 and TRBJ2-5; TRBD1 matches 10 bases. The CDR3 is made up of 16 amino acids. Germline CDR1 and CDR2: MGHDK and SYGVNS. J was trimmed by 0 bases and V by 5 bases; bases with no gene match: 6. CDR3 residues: CASSPDRGFDQETQYF. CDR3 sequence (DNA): TGTGCCAGCAGTCCGGACAGGGGGTTCGACCAAGAGACCCAGTACTTC.

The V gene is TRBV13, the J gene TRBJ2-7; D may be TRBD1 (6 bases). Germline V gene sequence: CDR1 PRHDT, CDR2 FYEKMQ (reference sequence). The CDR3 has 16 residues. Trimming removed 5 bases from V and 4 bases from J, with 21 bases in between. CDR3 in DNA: TGTGCCAGCAGCCCGGGCAGAGGGGGTGAGGCGTACGAGCAGTACTTC. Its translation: CASSPGRGGEAYEQYF.

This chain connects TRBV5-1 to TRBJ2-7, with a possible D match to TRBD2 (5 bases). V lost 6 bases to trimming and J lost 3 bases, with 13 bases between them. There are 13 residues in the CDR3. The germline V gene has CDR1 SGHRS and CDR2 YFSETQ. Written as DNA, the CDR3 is TGCGCCAGCACCGTAGAGGGCAACTACGAGCAGTACTTC. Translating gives CASTVEGNYEQYF.

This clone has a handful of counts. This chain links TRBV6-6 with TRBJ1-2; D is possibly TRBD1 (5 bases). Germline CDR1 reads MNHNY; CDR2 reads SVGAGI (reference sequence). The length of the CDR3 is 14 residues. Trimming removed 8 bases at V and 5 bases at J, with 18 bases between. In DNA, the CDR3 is TGTGCCAGCGCATCGGACAAGGTTGGATATGGCTACACCTTC. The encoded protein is CASASDKVGYGYTF.

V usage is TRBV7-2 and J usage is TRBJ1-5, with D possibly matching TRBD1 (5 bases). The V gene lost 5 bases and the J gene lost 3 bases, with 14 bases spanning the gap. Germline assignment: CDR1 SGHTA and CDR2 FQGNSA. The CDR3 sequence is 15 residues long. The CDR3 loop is CASSVFQGHNQPQHF. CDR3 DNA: TGTGCCAGCAGCGTTTTCCAGGGCCACAATCAGCCCCAGCATTTT.

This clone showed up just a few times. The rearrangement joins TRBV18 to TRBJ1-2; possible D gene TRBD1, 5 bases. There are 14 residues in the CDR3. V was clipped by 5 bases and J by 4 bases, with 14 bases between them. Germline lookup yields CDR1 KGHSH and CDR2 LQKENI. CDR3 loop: CASSIRGLGYGYTF. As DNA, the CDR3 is TGTGCCAGCTCAATTAGGGGTCTCGGCTATGGCTACACCTTC.

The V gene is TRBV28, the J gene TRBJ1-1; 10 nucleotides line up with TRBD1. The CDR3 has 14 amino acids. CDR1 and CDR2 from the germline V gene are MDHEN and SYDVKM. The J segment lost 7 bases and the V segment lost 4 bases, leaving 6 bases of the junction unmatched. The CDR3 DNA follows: TGTGCCAGCAGTTCGGGACAGGGGTTTTATGAAGCTTTCTTT. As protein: CASSSGQGFYEAFF.

The CDR3, as DNA: TGTGCCAGCAGCGCAAGGACAGTTTACAATGAGCAGTTCTTC. Its protein is CASSARTVYNEQFF. The J gene is TRBJ2-1, the V gene TRBV9; D may be TRBD1 (6 bases). Germline CDR1 is SGDLS and CDR2 is YYNGEE. This CDR3 comprises 14 residues. Deletions cut 3 bases from V and 4 bases from J, with 11 bases between.

CDR3 DNA: TGTGCCAGCAGGGTGCCGGGGGGATATGATAATGAGCAGTTCTTC. It encodes CASRVPGGYDNEQFF. The chain has TRBV5-4 and TRBJ2-1, with TRBD2 identical over 7 bases. Germline V gene lookup returns CDR1 SGHNT and CDR2 YYREEE (reference sequence). The V segment lost 5 bases and the J segment 7 bases; nucleotides outside the gene matches: 12. The CDR3 sequence is 15 residues long. Full variable domain (rest looked up from reference TRBV5-4 and TRBJ2-1): ETGVTQSPTHLIKTRGQQVTLRCSSQSGHNTVSWYQQALGQGPQFIFQYYREEENGRGNFPPRFSGLQFPNYSSELNVNALELDDSALYLCASRVPGGYDNEQFFGPGTRLTVL.

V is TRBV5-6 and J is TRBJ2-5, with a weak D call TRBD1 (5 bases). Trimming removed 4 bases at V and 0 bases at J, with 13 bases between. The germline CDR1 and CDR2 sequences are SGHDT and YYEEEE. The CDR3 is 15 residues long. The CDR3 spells CASSPMTRDQETQYF. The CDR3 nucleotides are TGTGCCAGCAGCCCCATGACCAGGGACCAAGAGACCCAGTACTTC. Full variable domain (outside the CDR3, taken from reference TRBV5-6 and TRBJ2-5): DAGVTQSPTHLIKTRGQQVTLRCSPKSGHDTVSWYQQALGQGPQFIFQYYEEEERQRGNFPDRFSGHQFPNYSSELNVNALLLGDSALYLCASSPMTRDQETQYFGPGTRLLVL.

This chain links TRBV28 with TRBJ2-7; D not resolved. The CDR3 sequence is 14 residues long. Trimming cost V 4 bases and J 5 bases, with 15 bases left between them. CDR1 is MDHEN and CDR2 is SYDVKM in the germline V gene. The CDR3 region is CASSSLTLGHEQYF. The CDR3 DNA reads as TGTGCCAGCAGTTCCCTGACCCTTGGGCACGAGCAGTACTTC.

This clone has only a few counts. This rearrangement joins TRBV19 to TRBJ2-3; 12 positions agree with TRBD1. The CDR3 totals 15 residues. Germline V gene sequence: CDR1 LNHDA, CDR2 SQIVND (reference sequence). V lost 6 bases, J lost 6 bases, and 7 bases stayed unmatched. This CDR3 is CASSWGTGGLDTQYF. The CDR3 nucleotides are TGTGCCAGTAGCTGGGGGACAGGGGGCTTGGATACGCAGTATTTT.